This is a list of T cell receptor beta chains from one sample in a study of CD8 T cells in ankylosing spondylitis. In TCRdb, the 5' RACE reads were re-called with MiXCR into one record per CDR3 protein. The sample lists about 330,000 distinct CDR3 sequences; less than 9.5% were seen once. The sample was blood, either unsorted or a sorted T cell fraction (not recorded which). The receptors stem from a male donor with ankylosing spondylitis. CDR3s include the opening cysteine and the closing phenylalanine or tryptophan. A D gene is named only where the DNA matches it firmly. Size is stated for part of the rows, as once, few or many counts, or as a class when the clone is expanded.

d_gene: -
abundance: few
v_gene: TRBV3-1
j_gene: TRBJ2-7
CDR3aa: CASSSALGIGYEQYF
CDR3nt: TGTGCCAGCAGCAGCGCCCTGGGAATAGGCTACGAGCAGTACTTC

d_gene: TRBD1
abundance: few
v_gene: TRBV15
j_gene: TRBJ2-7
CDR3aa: CATSRDRTGGREQYF
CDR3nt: TGTGCCACCAGCAGAGATCGGACAGGGGGAAGAGAGCAGTACTTC

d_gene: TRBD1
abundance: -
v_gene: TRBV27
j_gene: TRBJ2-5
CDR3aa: CASSPVDRVGKTQYF
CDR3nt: TGTGCCAGCAGCCCCGTCGACAGGGTCGGAAAGACCCAGTACTTC

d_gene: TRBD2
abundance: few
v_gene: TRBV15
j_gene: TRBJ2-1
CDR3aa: CATSREGWRLAEYNEQFF
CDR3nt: TGTGCCACCAGCAGAGAAGGATGGAGACTAGCGGAATACAATGAGCAGTTCTTC

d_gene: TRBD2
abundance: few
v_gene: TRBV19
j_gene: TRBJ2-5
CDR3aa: CASTQAGDEETQYF
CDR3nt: TGTGCCAGTACTCAAGCGGGGGACGAGGAGACCCAGTACTTC

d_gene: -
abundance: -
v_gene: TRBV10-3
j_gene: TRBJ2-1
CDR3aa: CAISESYVGRGREQFF
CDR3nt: TGTGCCATCAGTGAGTCTTATGTAGGCAGGGGAAGGGAGCAGTTCTTC

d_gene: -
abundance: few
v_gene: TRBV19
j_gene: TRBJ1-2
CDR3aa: CASLGYGEDGYTF
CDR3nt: TGTGCCAGTCTGGGATATGGGGAAGATGGCTACACCTTC

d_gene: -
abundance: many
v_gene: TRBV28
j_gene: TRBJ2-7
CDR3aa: CASSLDAEQYF
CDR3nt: TGTGCCAGCAGTTTAGACGCCGAGCAGTACTTC

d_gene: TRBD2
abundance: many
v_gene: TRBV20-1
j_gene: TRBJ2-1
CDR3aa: CSAPGGLADNEQFF
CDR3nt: TGCAGTGCCCCCGGGGGACTAGCGGACAATGAGCAGTTCTTC

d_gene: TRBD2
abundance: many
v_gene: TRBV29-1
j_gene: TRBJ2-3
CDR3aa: CSVEEYGVEGLAGGEDTQYF
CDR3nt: TGCAGCGTTGAAGAGTACGGAGTAGAGGGACTAGCGGGAGGGGAAGATACGCAGTATTTT

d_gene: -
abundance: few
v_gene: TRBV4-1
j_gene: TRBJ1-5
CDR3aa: CASSRGDSPGRSNQPQHF
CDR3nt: TGCGCCAGCAGCCGAGGGGATTCTCCTGGACGTAGCAATCAGCCCCAGCATTTT

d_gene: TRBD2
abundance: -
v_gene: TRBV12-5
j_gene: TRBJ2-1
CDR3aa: CASGQGLAGGWGEQFF
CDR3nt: TGTGCTAGTGGTCAGGGACTAGCGGGGGGGTGGGGTGAGCAGTTCTTC

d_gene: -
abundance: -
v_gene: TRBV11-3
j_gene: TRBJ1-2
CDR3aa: CGRRTPEDYGYTF
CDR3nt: TGTGGAAGAAGGACACCGGAGGACTATGGCTACACCTTC

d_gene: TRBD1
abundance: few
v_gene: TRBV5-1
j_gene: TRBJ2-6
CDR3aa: CASSFSSGQGVVSGANVLTF
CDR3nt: TGCGCCAGCAGCTTTTCTTCCGGACAGGGGGTCGTATCTGGGGCCAACGTCCTGACTTTC

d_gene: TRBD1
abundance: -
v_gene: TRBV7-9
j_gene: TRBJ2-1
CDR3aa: CAGQTGSYNEQFF
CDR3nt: TGTGCCGGACAGACAGGGTCCTACAATGAGCAGTTCTTC

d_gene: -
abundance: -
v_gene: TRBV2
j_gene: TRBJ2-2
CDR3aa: CASTSMNTGELFF
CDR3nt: TGTGCCAGCACTAGTATGAACACCGGGGAGCTGTTTTTT

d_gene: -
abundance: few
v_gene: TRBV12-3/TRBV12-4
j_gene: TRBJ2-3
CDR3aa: CASSLLAPDTQYF
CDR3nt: TGTGCCAGCAGTTTGTTGGCACCAGATACGCAGTATTTT

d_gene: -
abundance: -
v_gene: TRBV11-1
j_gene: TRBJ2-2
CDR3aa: CASSSNRESFNLGGELFF
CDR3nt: TGTGCCAGCAGCTCCAACCGGGAAAGCTTTAATCTTGGCGGGGAGCTGTTTTTT

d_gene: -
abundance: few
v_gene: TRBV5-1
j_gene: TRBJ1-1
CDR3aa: CASRGTPNTEAFF
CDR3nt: TGCGCCAGCAGGGGGACACCGAACACTGAAGCTTTCTTT

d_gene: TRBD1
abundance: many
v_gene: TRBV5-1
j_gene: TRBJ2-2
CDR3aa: CASSRQGELKSTGELFF
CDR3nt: TGCGCCAGCAGCCGACAGGGCGAACTTAAATCCACCGGGGAGCTGTTTTTT

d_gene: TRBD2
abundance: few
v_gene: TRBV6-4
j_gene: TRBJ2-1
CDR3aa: CASSIGRLGEQFF
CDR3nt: TGTGCCAGCAGTATCGGGAGGCTGGGTGAGCAGTTCTTC

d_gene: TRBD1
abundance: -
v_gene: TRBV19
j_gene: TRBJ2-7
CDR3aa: CASSPRTGATYEQYF
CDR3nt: TGTGCCAGTAGTCCCCGGACAGGGGCCACTTACGAGCAGTACTTC

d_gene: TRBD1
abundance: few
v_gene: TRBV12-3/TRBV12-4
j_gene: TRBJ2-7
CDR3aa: CASSRRQGKVEQYF
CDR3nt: TGTGCCAGCAGTCGGCGACAGGGGAAGGTCGAGCAGTACTTC

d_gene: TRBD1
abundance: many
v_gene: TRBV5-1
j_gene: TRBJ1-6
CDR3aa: CASSLGQGKVPLHF
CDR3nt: TGCGCCAGCAGCCTGGGACAGGGAAAGGTACCCCTCCACTTT